This T cell receptor (delta chain) came from a study of Vδ1+ human thymocytes. The template was reverse-transcribed extracted RNA. Multiplex PCR used pooled V-gene forward primers and a constant-region reverse primer to amplify CDR3s. TCRdb re-called the multiplex PCR reads with CATT. The data hold about 75,000 delta-chain clones, with approximately 34% observed a single time. The sorted cells were CD3+ Vdelta1+ Vdelta2- thymocytes from alphabeta-depleted thymus. Purity of the sorted Vdelta1+ thymocytes ranged from roughly 98% to 99.6%. Germline V CDR1 and CDR2: TSWWSYY, QGS. The CDR3 loop spans 22 amino acids. The V and J ends lost 0 bases and 1 base, in that order; junction bases with no gene match: 21. Overall study findings and caveats: Donors shared many TRG clonotypes but few TRD clonotypes. Thymic TRG and TRD repertoires appeared highly polyclonal, with Gaussian CDR3 length distributions. Approximately 20% of thymic delta-chain sequences were Vdelta2, with few Vdelta3, unlike blood Vdelta1+ controls.

A remark on this clone: Antigen unknown.

The sequence was collected from a boy younger than two who had congenital heart surgery. Sequencing was performed on Vdelta1+ gamma-delta thymocytes from the thymus. Regarding subset: FACS-sorted CD3+ TCRalphabeta- TCRVdelta1+ TCRVdelta2- thymocytes. This rearrangement joins TRDV1 to TRDJ1; 9 nucleotides line up with TRDD3. The CDR3 here is CALGELFGPTMRGIPLTDKLIF. The CDR3 nucleotides are TGTGCTCTTGGGGAACTTTTTGGTCCTACGATGCGGGGGATACCCCTCACCGATAAACTCATCTTT.